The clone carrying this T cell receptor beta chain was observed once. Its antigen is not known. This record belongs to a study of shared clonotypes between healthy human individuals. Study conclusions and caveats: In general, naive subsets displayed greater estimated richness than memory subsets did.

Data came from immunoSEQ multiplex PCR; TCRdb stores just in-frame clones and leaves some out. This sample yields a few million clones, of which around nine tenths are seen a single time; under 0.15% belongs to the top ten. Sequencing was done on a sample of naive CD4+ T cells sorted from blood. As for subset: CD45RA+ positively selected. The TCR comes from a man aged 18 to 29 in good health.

The CDR3 region has the DNA TGTGCCAGCAGCTCTAGCGGTACCTACAATGAGCAGTTCTTC. Encoded protein: CASSSSGTYNEQFF. V and J are TRBV2 and TRBJ2-1, with 7 bases fitting TRBD2. Per the germline V gene, CDR1 is SNHLY and CDR2 is FYNNEI. The CDR3 loop spans 14 amino acids. J was trimmed by 2 bases and V by 6 bases; bases with no gene match: 4.